Each of the 16 T cell receptor beta chains below was sequenced from the same sample in a study of blood T cell repertoires in COVID-19. Sequenced by immunoSEQ multiplex PCR; TCRdb stores in-frame clones only, minus some. The table lists around 160,000 clones, approximately 81% of them singletons. The sample taken for sequencing was peripheral blood. The receptors stem from a human donor in a cohort sampled during active COVID-19.

In this sample, this clone turned up a few times. The V call is TRBV7-2, the J call TRBJ1-5; D gene ambiguous. CDR3 length equals 13 residues. CDR1 and CDR2 (germline): SGHTA, FQGNSA. V dropped 4 bases and J dropped 5 bases, with 9 bases sitting between them. CDR3 in DNA: TGTGCCAGCAGCTACCGTCGGGATCAGCCCCAGCATTTT. Translation: CASSYRRDQPQHF.

This clone was counted a few times. The chain couples TRBV27 to TRBJ2-7; 12 bases line up with TRBD2. Losses at the gene ends were 7 bases for V and 6 bases for J; bases not matched to a gene: 4. CDR1 is MNHEY and CDR2 is SMNVEV in the germline V gene (reference sequence). The CDR3 consists of 13 residues. CDR3 bases: TGTGCCAGCAACCCTAGCGGGGGGGGCGAGCAGTACTTC. Translated: CASNPSGGGEQYF.

The chain uses TRBV4-1 and TRBJ1-5; 9 bases align to TRBD1. From germline, CDR1 is MGHRA and CDR2 YSYEKL. This CDR3 comprises 13 residues. V lost 4 bases, J lost 6 bases, and 1 base stayed unmatched. DNA of the CDR3: TGCGCCAGCAGCCGACAGGGGGTTCAGCCCCAGCATTTT. Protein product: CASSRQGVQPQHF.

This sequence joins TRBV30 and TRBJ2-2, with no clear D. Germline-derived CDR1 and CDR2 are GTSNPN and SVGIG (reference sequence). This CDR3 contains 12 residues. Trimming pared 7 bases from V and 7 bases from J, leaving 13 bases between. In DNA form, the CDR3 reads TGTGCCTCCCGACAAGTGGGCGGGGAGCTGTTTTTT. It is translated as CASRQVGGELFF.

The genes are TRBV3-1 (or the pseudogene TRBV3-2) and TRBJ2-3; 7 bases map to TRBD1. Germline values: CDR1 LGHDT, CDR2 YNNKEL (reference sequence). Germline trimming cut 1 base from V and 2 bases from J; bases unmatched to any gene: 6. The CDR3 extends over 16 amino acids. The CDR3 DNA sequence: TGTGCCAGCAGCCAAGTCAGGGGGACCCCCACAGATACGCAGTATTTT. Its protein product is CASSQVRGTPTDTQYF.

The chain recombines TRBV7-9 with TRBJ2-3; D is possibly TRBD2 (7 bases). The CDR3 totals 13 residues. V was pared by 5 bases and J by 4 bases, with 10 bases between. From germline, CDR1 is SEHNR and CDR2 FQNEAQ (reference sequence). CDR3 protein: CASSGGASDTQYF. In DNA, the CDR3 is TGTGCCAGCAGCGGGGGGGCTTCAGATACGCAGTATTTT.

The chain combines TRBV29-1 with TRBJ1-1; tentatively, D is TRBD1 (5 bases). CDR1 and CDR2 from the germline V gene are SQVTM and ANQGSEA. The ends were cut back, 3 bases at V and 4 bases at J, with 15 bases in the middle. The CDR3 sequence is 14 residues long. For the CDR3, the DNA is TGCAGCGTTGAGACCCCCCAGGGCCGCACTGAAGCTTTCTTT. Translated: CSVETPQGRTEAFF.

The chain is built from TRBV30 and TRBJ2-5; a weak D match, TRBD2 (7 bases). CDR3 length: 13 residues. Germline V lookup: CDR1 GTSNPN, CDR2 SVGIG (reference sequence). The V end was cut by 6 bases, the J end by 5 bases, with 16 bases between. CDR3 nucleotides: TGTGCCTGTCCCGGAGGGGGGGCGGAGACCCAGTACTTC. Protein sequence: CACPGGGAETQYF.

This chain connects TRBV30 to TRBJ2-7; TRBD1 might be the D (6 bases). The CDR3 loop spans 14 amino acids. Germline CDR1 GTSNPN, CDR2 SVGIG (reference sequence). V lost 2 bases, J lost 2 bases, and 13 bases lay in between. The CDR3 here is CAWSKGTPPYEQYF. The CDR3 bases are TGTGCCTGGAGTAAGGGGACACCACCCTACGAGCAGTACTTC.

CDR3 sequence: CASSLGSTGLLASYEQYF. CDR3 DNA sequence: TGTGCCAGCAGTTTAGGGTCGACGGGCTTACTAGCCTCCTACGAGCAGTACTTC. The V call is TRBV28, the J call TRBJ2-7; weak D call: TRBD2 (6 bases). CDR3 size: 18 residues. Germline V gives CDR1 MDHEN, CDR2 SYDVKM. Trimming removed 2 bases at V and 0 bases at J, with 20 bases between. The variable domain in full, with the rest retrieved from reference TRBV28 and TRBJ2-7, is DVKVTQSSRYLVKRTGEKVFLECVQDMDHENMFWYRQDPGLGLRLIYFSYDVKMKEKGDIPEGYSVSREKKERFSLILESASTNQTSMYLCASSLGSTGLLASYEQYFGPGTRLTVT.

The chain uses TRBV27 and TRBJ2-1; 7 positions match TRBD2. The CDR3 loop spans 13 amino acids. Losses at the gene ends were 2 bases for V and 12 bases for J; bases not matched to a gene: 7. Looked up from germline, CDR1 is MNHEY and CDR2 is SMNVEV (reference sequence). For the CDR3, the DNA is TGTGCCAGCAGTTTAGGGACGGGGGGTGTGCAGTTCTTC. It yields the protein CASSLGTGGVQFF.

This chain joins TRBV9 and TRBJ2-7; D gene uncertain. The germline V and J ends were trimmed by 4 bases and 6 bases, with 14 bases remaining between them. Germline-derived CDR1 and CDR2 are SGDLS and YYNGEE. The CDR3 sequence is 13 residues long. The CDR3 DNA reads TGTGCCAGCAGCCCCTCACCCCCGGGCGAGCAGTACTTC. Translating it yields CASSPSPPGEQYF.

V and J are TRBV5-6 and TRBJ2-1; perhaps TRBD2 as D (6 bases). This CDR3 has 17 residues. Between the trimmed V and J ends, which lost 0 bases and 0 bases, there was a span of 13 bases. Germline CDR1 SGHDT, CDR2 YYEEEE. CDR3 loop: CASSLEAAGLSYNEQFF. In DNA form, the CDR3 reads TGTGCCAGCAGCTTGGAAGCGGCGGGGCTCTCCTACAATGAGCAGTTCTTC.

The chain uses TRBV28 and TRBJ1-4; D call uncertain. Trimming took 3 bases from V and 4 from J, leaving 6 bases between them. The germline V gene encodes CDR1 MDHEN and CDR2 SYDVKM. CDR3 length equals 13 residues. The CDR3 reads CASSFRGNEKLFF. CDR3 in DNA: TGTGCCAGCAGTTTTCGGGGTAATGAAAAACTGTTTTTT.

The chain carries TRBV7-2 and TRBJ2-3; D call uncertain. CDR3 length: 12 amino acids. Trimming shortened V by 5 bases and J by 11 bases, and 14 bases separated the two germline ends. CDR1 SGHTA and CDR2 FQGNSA come from the germline V gene. CDR3 amino acids: CASSPIVRGQYF. The DNA for the CDR3 is TGTGCCAGCAGCCCTATAGTCCGAGGGCAGTATTTT.

The gene calls are TRBV9 and TRBJ1-1; unclear D gene. V lost 3 bases and J lost 6, with 12 bases in between. Germline CDR1 SGDLS, CDR2 YYNGEE. This CDR3 is built from 13 residues. CDR3 protein: CASSGADRAEAFF. CDR3 nucleotide sequence: TGTGCCAGCAGCGGAGCGGATCGAGCTGAAGCTTTCTTT.